The clone carrying this TCR beta chain has at least ten counts. Its antigen is as yet unknown. The data were taken from a study of T cells in Graves' hyperthyroidism and ophthalmopathy. Inclusion characteristics of ophthalmopathy patients comprised a Clinical Activity Score of at least 3, a NOSPECS grade of at least 4, and duration under 3 months. Clinicians diagnosed patients from clinical symptoms, serum thyroxine and TRAb, thyroid ultrasound and orbital computed tomography. Isolation of PBMCs was performed on 9.5 to 10 ml fresh peripheral blood. Findings and caveats of the study: Model-based prediction identified ophthalmopathy a median around 6.5 months prior to its onset.

J lost 9 bases, V lost 3 bases, and 13 bases had no gene match. Germline V lookup: CDR1 KGHSH, CDR2 LQKENI. The CDR3 is 17 residues long. TCR beta CDR3 sequences were amplified from RNA transcripts. TCR CDR3 underwent first-round RT-PCR with the HTBI primer set. TCRdb fed the multiplex PCR reads into MiXCR, producing one record per CDR3 protein. The top ten clones hold 15% to 20% of a sample with about 400,000 distinct CDR3 sequences, approximately 14% of them seen once. Sequenced: blood. V usage is TRBV18 and J usage is TRBJ2-1; 11 bases align to TRBD2. This sequence was found in a woman younger than 45 with Graves' ophthalmopathy. In DNA, the CDR3 is TGTGCCAGCTCACCCAGGACTAGCGGGTCCGCCCCGGGTGAGCAGTTCTTC. It yields the protein CASSPRTSGSAPGEQFF.